Below are 17 T cell receptor beta chains sequenced from a single sample in a study of spatial heterogeneity in lung cancer (dated by TCRdb to the late 2010s). Libraries were built with 5' RACE. For sequencing, a NextSeq 500 was employed. Through fastp at Q25 and MiXCR, TCRdb rebuilt clones from the public reads, retaining in-frame beta chains. All rows with the same CDR3 protein become a single entry with the most common DNA and genes. Here the sample has approximately 10,000 distinct CDR3 sequences; 20% to 25% occur a single time. The top ten clones comprise roughly two fifths of the sample. The label giving this sample's time point can be read as: blood at routine non-recurrence follow-up after resection. The material was PBMCs, obtained at follow-up. The origin of the receptors is a male donor with early-stage non-small cell lung cancer.

This clonotype was seen many times. The rearrangement uses TRBV5-1 and TRBJ2-1; 8 nucleotides align to TRBD2. V lost 2 bases to trimming and J lost 7 bases; unmatched junction nucleotides: 11. The CDR3 sequence is 16 residues long. Per the germline V gene, CDR1 is SGHRS and CDR2 is YFSETQ. The chain's CDR3 is CASSFSQLAGRNEQFF. CDR3 nucleotide sequence: TGCGCCAGCAGCTTCTCACAGTTAGCGGGGCGGAATGAGCAGTTCTTC. The whole variable domain, remainder taken from reference TRBV5-1 and TRBJ2-1, is KAGVTQTPRYLIKTRGQQVTLSCSPISGHRSVSWYQQTPGQGLQFLFEYFSETQRNKGNFPGRFSGRQFSNSRSEMNVSTLELGDSALYLCASSFSQLAGRNEQFFGPGTRLTVL.

This chain uses TRBV4-3 with TRBJ2-1; D is unclear. Germline CDR1 is LGHNA and CDR2 is YSLEER. The CDR3 has 17 residues. Trimming stripped 0 bases from V and 0 bases from J, with 12 bases between. CDR3 nucleotide sequence: TGCGCCAGCAGCCAAGACTCCTCAAGTAGCTCCTACAATGAGCAGTTCTTC. The encoded protein is CASSQDSSSSSYNEQFF.

In its sample, this clonotype was seen a few times. A read error may be the cause here, since a much bigger clone is one base away. The V and J genes are TRBV28 and TRBJ1-5; D ambiguous. Germline lookup yields CDR1 MDHEN and CDR2 SYDVKM. Deletions cut 4 bases from V and 3 bases from J, with 4 bases between. The CDR3 totals 12 residues. CDR3 in amino acids: CASSSFNQPQHF. In DNA, the CDR3 is TGTGCCAGCAGTTCGTTCAATCAGCCCCAGCATTTT.

This clonotype is judged medium-sized. J is TRBJ2-4 and V is TRBV28; 10 bases align to TRBD1. J was trimmed by 3 bases and V by 4 bases; bases with no gene match: 15. The CDR3 runs 19 residues. Germline loops: CDR1 MDHEN, CDR2 SYDVKM. CDR3 nucleotides: TGTGCCAGCAGTTCCCAGTGGGGACAGGGGAGTGAAGGCAAAAACATTCAGTACTTC. This encodes CASSSQWGQGSEGKNIQYF.

In this sample, this clonotype turned up once. The chain recombines TRBV13 with TRBJ1-1; TRBD1 matches 7 bases. V shed 1 base, J shed 1 base, and the junction held 6 bases outside the gene matches. The CDR3 sequence is 16 residues long. Germline V gives CDR1 PRHDT, CDR2 FYEKMQ (reference sequence). The CDR3 reads CASSLVTGRGNTEAFF. For the CDR3, the DNA is TGTGCCAGCAGCTTAGTGACAGGGCGGGGGAACACTGAAGCTTTCTTT. Based on the CDR3 plus reference TRBV13 and TRBJ1-1, the full variable domain is AAGVIQSPRHLIKEKRETATLKCYPIPRHDTVYWYQQGPGQDPQFLISFYEKMQSDKGSIPDRFSAQQFSDYHSELNMSSLELGDSALYFCASSLVTGRGNTEAFFGQGTRLTVV.

This clonotype was detected only a few times. The V and J genes are TRBV11-2 and TRBJ2-7; 8 bases map to TRBD2. The length of the CDR3 is 16 residues. From germline, CDR1 is SGHAT and CDR2 FQNNGV. V shed 3 bases, J shed 6 bases, and the junction held 13 bases outside the gene matches. CDR3 in DNA: TGTGCCAGCAGCTTTCTGAGTGGCGGGAGGCGGCGCGAGCAGTACTTC. Its protein product is CASSFLSGGRRREQYF.

This clonotype appeared many times. The rearrangement links TRBV27 to TRBJ1-5, with 8 positions matching TRBD1. V dropped 5 bases and J dropped 15; count of bases not matched to a gene: 12. The CDR3 is made up of 13 amino acids. Germline values: CDR1 MNHEY, CDR2 SMNVEV (reference sequence). The CDR3 spells CASSPDGQGPGHF. In DNA form, the CDR3 reads TGTGCCAGCAGTCCGGACGGACAGGGCCCGGGGCATTTT.

This clonotype was counted a few times. This chain uses TRBV30 with TRBJ2-7; 8 nucleotides line up with TRBD2. This CDR3 comprises 13 residues. Germline assignment: CDR1 GTSNPN and CDR2 SVGIG (reference sequence). J gave up 1 base and V 3 bases, and 2 bases lay outside the gene matches. The CDR3 nucleotides read TGTGCCTGGAGGCTAGCGGGTTCCTACGAGCAGTACTTC. It specifies CAWRLAGSYEQYF.

This rearrangement joins TRBV3-1 to TRBJ1-2, with 7 bases fitting TRBD1. This CDR3 is 14 amino acids long. CDR1 is LGHDT, CDR2 YNNKEL, per germline (reference sequence). The J segment lost 8 bases and the V segment lost 0 bases, leaving 6 bases of the junction unmatched. The CDR3 region is CASSQDHRGRGYTF. CDR3 coding DNA: TGTGCCAGCAGCCAAGATCACAGGGGTCGCGGCTACACCTTC.

The V and J genes are TRBV29-1 and TRBJ2-5; possible D gene TRBD2, 6 bases. CDR1 and CDR2 (germline): SQVTM, ANQGSEA. The V gene lost 6 bases and the J gene lost 5 bases, with 16 bases spanning the gap. The CDR3 covers 13 residues. The CDR3 nucleotides read TGCAGCGTCCCGGGAGCCCCTGTGGAGACCCAGTACTTC. Translation gives CSVPGAPVETQYF.

V is TRBV7-2 and J is TRBJ1-6, with D perhaps TRBD1 (6 bases). The germline gives CDR1 SGHTA, CDR2 FQGNSA. This CDR3 comprises 14 residues. V lost 5 bases and J 7 bases, leaving 12 bases between the germline ends. The CDR3 DNA reads TGTGCCAGCAGCCCGGGACAAACAAATTCACCCCTCCACTTT. Translated, it gives CASSPGQTNSPLHF. Supplemented by reference TRBV7-2 and TRBJ1-6, the full variable domain reads GAGVSQSPSNKVTEKGKDVELRCDPISGHTALYWYRQSLGQGLEFLIYFQGNSAPDKSGLPSDRFSAERTGGSVSTLTIQRTQQEDSAVYLCASSPGQTNSPLHFGNGTRLTVT.

This clonotype was observed many times. This rearrangement joins TRBV6-2 or TRBV6-3 to TRBJ2-6, with D unresolved. CDR3 length: 13 amino acids. Trimming removed 6 bases at V and 0 bases at J, with 3 bases between. Per germline, CDR1 MNHEY and CDR2 SVGEGT. The CDR3 nucleotides read TGTGCCAGCAGCCTCTCTGGGGCCAACGTCCTGACTTTC. Encoded protein: CASSLSGANVLTF.

The CDR3 sequence is CASSLDGGRETQYF. CDR3 nucleotide sequence: TGTGCCAGCAGCTTAGATGGGGGGCGCGAGACCCAGTACTTC. The rearrangement joins TRBV11-2 to TRBJ2-5; perhaps D is TRBD1 or TRBD2 (6 bases each). Germline loops: CDR1 SGHAT, CDR2 FQNNGV. The CDR3 has 14 residues. Trimming took 0 bases from V and 5 from J, leaving 10 bases between them.

V gene TRBV6-5 combines with J gene TRBJ2-5, with D possibly being TRBD1 (8 bases). With 6 bases removed from V and 3 bases from J, the gap between germline ends came to 20 bases. Germline V gene sequence: CDR1 MNHEY, CDR2 SVGAGI. The CDR3 has 16 amino acids. The CDR3 DNA is TGTGCCAGCAGGAAACAGGGGGACTACAGCGAAGAGACCCAGTACTTC. Its translation is CASRKQGDYSEETQYF.

This clonotype was seen a few times. In DNA, the CDR3 is TGTGCCAGCAGAGGTACTAGCGATAATTCGGCGAACACCGGGGAGCTGTTTTTT. Its translation is CASRGTSDNSANTGELFF. The chain joins TRBV21-1 to TRBJ2-2; the DNA was not used to check the table's D call, TRBD2. TRBV21-1 is a recognized pseudogene. The CDR3 is 18 residues long.

In this sample, this clonotype turned up many times. The V and J genes are TRBV20-1 and TRBJ1-2; D ambiguous. The V gene's germline CDR1 is DFQATT and CDR2 SNEGSKA (reference sequence). This CDR3 region has 13 residues. V was trimmed by 5 bases and J by 9 bases, leaving 19 bases between them. Here the CDR3 DNA reads TGCAGTGCTCCGGGTCAGCGCCCCAAAAGCTACACCTTC. It encodes CSAPGQRPKSYTF.

This clonotype was detected only a few times. The chain links TRBV20-1 to TRBJ2-7; 7 nucleotides line up with TRBD2. Germline CDR1 is DFQATT and CDR2 is SNEGSKA (reference sequence). The CDR3 has 16 residues. V gave up 1 base and J gave up 2 bases; unmatched junction bases: 11. The CDR3 protein is CSARGVVAGYTYEQYF. CDR3 DNA: TGCAGTGCTAGAGGGGTTGTAGCGGGCTATACCTACGAGCAGTACTTC.